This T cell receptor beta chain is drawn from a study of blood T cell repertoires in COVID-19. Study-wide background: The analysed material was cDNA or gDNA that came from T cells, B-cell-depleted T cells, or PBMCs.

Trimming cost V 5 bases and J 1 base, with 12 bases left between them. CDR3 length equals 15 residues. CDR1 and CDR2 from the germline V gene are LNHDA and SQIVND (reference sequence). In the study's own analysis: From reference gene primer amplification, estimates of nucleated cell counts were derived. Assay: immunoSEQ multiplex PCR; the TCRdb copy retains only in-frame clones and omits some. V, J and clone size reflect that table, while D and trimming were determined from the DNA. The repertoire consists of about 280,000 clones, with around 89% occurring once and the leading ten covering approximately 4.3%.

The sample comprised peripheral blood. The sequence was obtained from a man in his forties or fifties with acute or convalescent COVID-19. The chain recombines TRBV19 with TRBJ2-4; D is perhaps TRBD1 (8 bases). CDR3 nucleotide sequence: TGTGCCAGTAGTGTACAGGGGGGGGCCAAAAACATTCAGTACTTC. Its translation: CASSVQGGAKNIQYF.